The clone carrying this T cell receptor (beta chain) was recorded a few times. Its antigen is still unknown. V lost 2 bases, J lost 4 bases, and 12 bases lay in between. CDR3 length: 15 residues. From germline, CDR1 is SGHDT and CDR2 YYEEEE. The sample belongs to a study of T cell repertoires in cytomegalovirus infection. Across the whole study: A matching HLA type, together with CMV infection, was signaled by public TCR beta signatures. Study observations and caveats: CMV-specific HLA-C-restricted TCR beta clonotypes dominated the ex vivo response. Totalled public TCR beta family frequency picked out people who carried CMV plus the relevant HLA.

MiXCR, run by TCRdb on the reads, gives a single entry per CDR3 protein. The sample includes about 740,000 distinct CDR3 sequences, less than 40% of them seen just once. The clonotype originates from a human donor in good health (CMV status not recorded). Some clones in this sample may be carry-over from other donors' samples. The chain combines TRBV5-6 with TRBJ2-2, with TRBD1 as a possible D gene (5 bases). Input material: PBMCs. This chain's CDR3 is CASSFPTATTGELFF. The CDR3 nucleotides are TGTGCCAGCAGCTTCCCGACAGCCACCACCGGGGAGCTGTTTTTT.